This T cell receptor beta chain was captured by sequencing in a study of molecular identifiers for immune sequencing clone quantification. CDR1 is MNHNY, CDR2 SVGAGI, per germline (reference sequence). The CDR3 runs 17 residues. After removal of 2 bases from V and 2 bases from J, the junction contained 9 bases not matched to a gene. This clonotype was seen a few times. TCRdb called the PCR reads again in MiXCR, with one record for every CDR3 protein. The sample shows 400,000 to 600,000 distinct CDR3 sequences, about 20% of them seen only once. The rearrangement uses TRBV6-6 and TRBJ2-3, with 8 bases matching TRBD2. The receptor was isolated from a human donor in good health. Some libraries in this study had Jurkat cell RNA spiked in. The specimen was naive CD8+ T cells from blood, with Jurkat cell RNA spiked in. Subset defined: FACS-sorted CD8+CD4-CCR7+CD45RA+ naive T cells. The CDR3, as DNA: TGTGCCAGCAGTTACCTTCCTAGCGGGCAGACCACAGATACGCAGTATTTT. It translates to CASSYLPSGQTTDTQYF.